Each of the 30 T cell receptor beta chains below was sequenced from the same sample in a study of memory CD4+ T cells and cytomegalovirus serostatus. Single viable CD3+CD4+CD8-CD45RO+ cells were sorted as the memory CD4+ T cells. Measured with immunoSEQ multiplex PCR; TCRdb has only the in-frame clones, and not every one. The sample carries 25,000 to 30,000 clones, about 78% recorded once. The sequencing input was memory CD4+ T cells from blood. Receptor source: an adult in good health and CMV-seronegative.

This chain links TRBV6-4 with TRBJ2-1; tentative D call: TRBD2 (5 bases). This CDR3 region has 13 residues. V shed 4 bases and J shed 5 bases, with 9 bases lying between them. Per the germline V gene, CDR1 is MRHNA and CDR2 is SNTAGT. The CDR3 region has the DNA TGTGCCAGCAGTGTGGAGGAACACAATGAGCAGTTCTTC. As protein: CASSVEEHNEQFF.

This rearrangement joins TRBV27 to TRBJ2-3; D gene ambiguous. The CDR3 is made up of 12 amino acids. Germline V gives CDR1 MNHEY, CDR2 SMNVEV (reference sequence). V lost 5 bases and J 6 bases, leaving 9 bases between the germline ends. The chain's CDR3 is CASSLKRDTQYF. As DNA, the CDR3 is TGTGCCAGCAGTCTAAAGAGGGATACGCAGTATTTT.

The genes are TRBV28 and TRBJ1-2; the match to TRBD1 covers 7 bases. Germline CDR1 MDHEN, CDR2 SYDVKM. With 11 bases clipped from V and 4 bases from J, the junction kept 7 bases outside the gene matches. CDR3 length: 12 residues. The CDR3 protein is CASRQGGYGYTF. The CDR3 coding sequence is TGTGCCTCCCGACAGGGAGGCTATGGCTACACCTTC.

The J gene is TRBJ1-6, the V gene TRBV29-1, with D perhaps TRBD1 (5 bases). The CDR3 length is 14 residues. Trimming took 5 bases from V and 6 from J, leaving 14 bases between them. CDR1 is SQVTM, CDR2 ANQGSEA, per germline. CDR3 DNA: TGCAGCGTTCGGGGGTCGGAACTTAATTCACCCCTCCACTTT. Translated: CSVRGSELNSPLHF.

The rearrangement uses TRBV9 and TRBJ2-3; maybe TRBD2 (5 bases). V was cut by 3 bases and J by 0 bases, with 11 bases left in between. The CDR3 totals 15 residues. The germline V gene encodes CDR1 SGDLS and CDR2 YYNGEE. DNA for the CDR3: TGTGCCAGCAGCGGATCTCGCGGGAGCACAGATACGCAGTATTTT. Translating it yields CASSGSRGSTDTQYF.

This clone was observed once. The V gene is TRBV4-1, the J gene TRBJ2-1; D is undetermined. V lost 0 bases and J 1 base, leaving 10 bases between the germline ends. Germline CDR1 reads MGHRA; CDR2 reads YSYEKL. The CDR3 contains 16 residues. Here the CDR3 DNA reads TGCGCCAGCAGCCAAGATCACACTGAGTCCTACAATGAGCAGTTCTTC. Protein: CASSQDHTESYNEQFF.

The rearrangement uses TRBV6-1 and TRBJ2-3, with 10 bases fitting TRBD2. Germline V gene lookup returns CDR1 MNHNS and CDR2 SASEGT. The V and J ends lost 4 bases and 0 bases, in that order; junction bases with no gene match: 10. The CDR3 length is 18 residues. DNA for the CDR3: TGTGCCAGCAGTGGTAGCGGGAGGTTATTGTTTAGCACAGATACGCAGTATTTT. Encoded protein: CASSGSGRLLFSTDTQYF.

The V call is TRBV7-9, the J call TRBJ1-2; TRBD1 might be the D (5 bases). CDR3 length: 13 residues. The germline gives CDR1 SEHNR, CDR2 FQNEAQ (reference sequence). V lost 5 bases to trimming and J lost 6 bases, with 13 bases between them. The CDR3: CASSRDGTHGYTF. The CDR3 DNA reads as TGTGCCAGCAGCCGCGATGGGACCCATGGCTACACCTTC.

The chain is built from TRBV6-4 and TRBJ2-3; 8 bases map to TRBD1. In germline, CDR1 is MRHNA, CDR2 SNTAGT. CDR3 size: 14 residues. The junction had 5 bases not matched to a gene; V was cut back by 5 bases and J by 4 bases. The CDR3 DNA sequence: TGTGCCAGCAGTCGGACAGGGATCTCAGATACGCAGTATTTT. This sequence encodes CASSRTGISDTQYF.

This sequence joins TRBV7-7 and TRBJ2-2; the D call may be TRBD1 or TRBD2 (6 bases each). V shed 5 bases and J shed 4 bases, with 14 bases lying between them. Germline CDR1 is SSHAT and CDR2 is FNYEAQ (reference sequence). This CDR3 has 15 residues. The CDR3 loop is CASSQRGAGTGELFF. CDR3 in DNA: TGTGCCAGCAGCCAGAGGGGGGCGGGCACCGGGGAGCTGTTTTTT.

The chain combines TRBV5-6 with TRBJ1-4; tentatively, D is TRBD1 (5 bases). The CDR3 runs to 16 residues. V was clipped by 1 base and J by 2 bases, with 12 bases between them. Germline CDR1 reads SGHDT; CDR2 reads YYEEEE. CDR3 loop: CASSLRGGKTNEKLFF. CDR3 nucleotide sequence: TGTGCCAGCAGCTTGCGGGGGGGGAAGACTAATGAAAAACTGTTTTTT.

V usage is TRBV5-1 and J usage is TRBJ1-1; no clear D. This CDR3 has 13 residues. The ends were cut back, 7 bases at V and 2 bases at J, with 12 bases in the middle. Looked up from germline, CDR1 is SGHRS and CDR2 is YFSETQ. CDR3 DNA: TGCGCCAGCGGACCTGGGATCAACACTGAAGCTTTCTTT. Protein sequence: CASGPGINTEAFF.

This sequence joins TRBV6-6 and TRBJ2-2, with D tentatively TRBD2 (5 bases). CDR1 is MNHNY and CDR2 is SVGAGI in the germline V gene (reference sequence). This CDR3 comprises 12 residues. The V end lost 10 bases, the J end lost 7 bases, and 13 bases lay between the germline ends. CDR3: CATRLSGGELFF. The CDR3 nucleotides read TGTGCCACCAGACTGAGCGGCGGGGAGCTGTTTTTT.

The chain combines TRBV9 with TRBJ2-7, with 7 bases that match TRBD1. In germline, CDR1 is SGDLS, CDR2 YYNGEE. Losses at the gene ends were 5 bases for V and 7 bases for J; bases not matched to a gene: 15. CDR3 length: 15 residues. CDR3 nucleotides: TGTGCCAGCAGTCCCGGGGACAGCGAGATACGAGAGCAGTACTTC. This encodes CASSPGDSEIREQYF.

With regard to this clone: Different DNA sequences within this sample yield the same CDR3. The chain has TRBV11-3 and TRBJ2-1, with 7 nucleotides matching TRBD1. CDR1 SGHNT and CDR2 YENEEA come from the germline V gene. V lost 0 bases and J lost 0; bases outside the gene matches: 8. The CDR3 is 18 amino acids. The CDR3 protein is CASSLDQGGSSSYNEQFF. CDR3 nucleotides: TGTGCCAGCAGCTTAGATCAAGGGGGCTCCAGCTCCTACAATGAGCAGTTCTTC.

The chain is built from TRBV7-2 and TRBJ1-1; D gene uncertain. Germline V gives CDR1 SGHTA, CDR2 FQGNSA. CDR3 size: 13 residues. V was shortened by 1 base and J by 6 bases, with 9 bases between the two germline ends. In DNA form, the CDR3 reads TGTGCCAGCAGCTTAGAACCCCCCGCTGAAGCTTTCTTT. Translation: CASSLEPPAEAFF.

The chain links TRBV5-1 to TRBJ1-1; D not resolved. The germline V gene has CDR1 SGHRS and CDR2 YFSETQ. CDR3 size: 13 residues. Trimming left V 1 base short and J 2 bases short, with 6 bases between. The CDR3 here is CASSLNRNTEAFF. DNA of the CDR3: TGCGCCAGCAGCTTGAACAGAAACACTGAAGCTTTCTTT.

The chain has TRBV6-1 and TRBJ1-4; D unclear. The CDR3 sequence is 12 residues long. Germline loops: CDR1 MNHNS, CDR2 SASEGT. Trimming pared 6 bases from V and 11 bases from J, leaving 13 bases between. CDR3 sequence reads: CASRPGPEKLFF. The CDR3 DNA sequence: TGTGCCAGCAGGCCCGGACCAGAGAAACTGTTTTTT.

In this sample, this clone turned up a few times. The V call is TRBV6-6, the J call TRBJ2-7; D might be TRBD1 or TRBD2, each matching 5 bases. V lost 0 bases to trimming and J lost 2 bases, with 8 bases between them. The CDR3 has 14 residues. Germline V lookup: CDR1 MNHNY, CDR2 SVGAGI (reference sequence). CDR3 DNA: TGTGCCAGCAGTTACTCCCAGGGACCCTACGAGCAGTACTTC. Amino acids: CASSYSQGPYEQYF.

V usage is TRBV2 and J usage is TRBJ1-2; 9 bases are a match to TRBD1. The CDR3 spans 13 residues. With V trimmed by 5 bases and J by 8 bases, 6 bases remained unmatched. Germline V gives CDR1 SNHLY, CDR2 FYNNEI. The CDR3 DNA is TGTGCCAGCAGTCCGGGACAGGGACTCGGCTACACCTTC. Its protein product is CASSPGQGLGYTF.

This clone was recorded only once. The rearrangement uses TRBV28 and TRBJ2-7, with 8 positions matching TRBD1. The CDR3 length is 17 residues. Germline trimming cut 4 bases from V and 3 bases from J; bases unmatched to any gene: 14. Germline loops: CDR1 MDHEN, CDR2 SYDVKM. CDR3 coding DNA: TGTGCCAGCAGTTCACCGGGGGCCACAGGGGGTGACTACGAGCAGTACTTC. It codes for CASSSPGATGGDYEQYF. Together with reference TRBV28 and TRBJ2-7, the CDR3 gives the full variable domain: DVKVTQSSRYLVKRTGEKVFLECVQDMDHENMFWYRQDPGLGLRLIYFSYDVKMKEKGDIPEGYSVSREKKERFSLILESASTNQTSMYLCASSSPGATGGDYEQYFGPGTRLTVT.

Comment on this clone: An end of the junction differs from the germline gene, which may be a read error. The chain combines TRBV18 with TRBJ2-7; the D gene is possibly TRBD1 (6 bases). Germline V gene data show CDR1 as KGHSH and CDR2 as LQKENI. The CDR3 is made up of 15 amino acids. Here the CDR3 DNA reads TGTGCCAGCTCAACACCAGGGGACCCGCACCACGAGCAGTACTTC. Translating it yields CASSTPGDPHHEQYF.

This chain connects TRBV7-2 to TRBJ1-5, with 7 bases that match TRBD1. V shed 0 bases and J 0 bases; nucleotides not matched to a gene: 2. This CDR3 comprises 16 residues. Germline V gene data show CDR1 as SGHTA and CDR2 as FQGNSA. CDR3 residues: CASSLAQGGSNQPQHF. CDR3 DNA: TGTGCCAGCAGCTTAGCTCAGGGGGGTAGCAATCAGCCCCAGCATTTT.

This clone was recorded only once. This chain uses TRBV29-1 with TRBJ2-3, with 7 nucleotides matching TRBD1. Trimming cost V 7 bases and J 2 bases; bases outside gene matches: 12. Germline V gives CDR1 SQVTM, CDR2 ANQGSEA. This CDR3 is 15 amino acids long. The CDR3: CSGGTTGQPTDTQYF. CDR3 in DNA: TGCAGCGGCGGAACGACGGGACAGCCCACAGATACGCAGTATTTT.

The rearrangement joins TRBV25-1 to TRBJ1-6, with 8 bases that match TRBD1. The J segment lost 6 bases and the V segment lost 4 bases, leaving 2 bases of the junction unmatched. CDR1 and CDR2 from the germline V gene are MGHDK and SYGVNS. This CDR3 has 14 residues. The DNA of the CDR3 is TGTGCCAGCAGTGGACAGGGGAGTAATTCACCCCTCCACTTT. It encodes CASSGQGSNSPLHF.

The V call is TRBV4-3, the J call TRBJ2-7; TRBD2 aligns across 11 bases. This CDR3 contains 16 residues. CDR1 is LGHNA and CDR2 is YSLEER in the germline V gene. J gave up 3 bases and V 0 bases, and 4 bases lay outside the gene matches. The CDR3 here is CASSQDPTSGVYEQYF. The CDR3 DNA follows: TGCGCCAGCAGCCAAGATCCGACTAGCGGGGTCTACGAGCAGTACTTC.

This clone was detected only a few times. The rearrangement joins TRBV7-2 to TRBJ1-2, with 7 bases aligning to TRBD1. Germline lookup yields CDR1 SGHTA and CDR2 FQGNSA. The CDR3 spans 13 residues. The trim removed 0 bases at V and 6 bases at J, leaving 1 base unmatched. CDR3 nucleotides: TGTGCCAGCAGCTTAGCCGGGACAGATGGCTACACCTTC. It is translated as CASSLAGTDGYTF.

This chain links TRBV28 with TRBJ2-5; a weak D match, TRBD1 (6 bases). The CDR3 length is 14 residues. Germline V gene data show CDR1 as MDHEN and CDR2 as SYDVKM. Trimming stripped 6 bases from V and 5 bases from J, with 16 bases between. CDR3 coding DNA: TGTGCCAGCAGGGGACCAGGGGTTATGGAGACCCAGTACTTC. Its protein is CASRGPGVMETQYF.

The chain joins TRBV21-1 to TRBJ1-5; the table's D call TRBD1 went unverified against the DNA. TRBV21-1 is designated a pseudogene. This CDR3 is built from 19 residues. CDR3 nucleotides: TGTGCCAGCAGCAAAGGCTTGGGACAGGGGTGGCCGTCAGGTCAGCCCCAGCATTTT. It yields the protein CASSKGLGQGWPSGQPQHF.

CDR3 sequence: CASSTGTARETQYF. Here the CDR3 DNA reads TGTGCCAGCAGTACCGGGACAGCTCGGGAGACCCAGTACTTC. The chain joins TRBV6-5 to TRBJ2-5; TRBD1 matches 7 bases. V lost 5 bases and J lost 5; bases outside the gene matches: 8. Germline V gene data show CDR1 as MNHEY and CDR2 as SVGAGI. This CDR3 has 14 amino acids.